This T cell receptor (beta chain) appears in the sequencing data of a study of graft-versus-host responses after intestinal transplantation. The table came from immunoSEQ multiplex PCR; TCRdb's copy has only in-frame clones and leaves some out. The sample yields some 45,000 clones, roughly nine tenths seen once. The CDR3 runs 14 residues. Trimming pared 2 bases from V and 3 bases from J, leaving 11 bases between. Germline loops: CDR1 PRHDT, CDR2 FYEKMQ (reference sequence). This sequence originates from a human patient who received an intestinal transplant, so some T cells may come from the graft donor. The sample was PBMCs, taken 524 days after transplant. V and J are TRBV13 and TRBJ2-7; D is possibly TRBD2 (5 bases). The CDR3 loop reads CASSLRAGLYEQYF. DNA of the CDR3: TGTGCCAGCAGCTTACGGGCGGGCCTCTACGAGCAGTACTTC. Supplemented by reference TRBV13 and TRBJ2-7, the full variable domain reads AAGVIQSPRHLIKEKRETATLKCYPIPRHDTVYWYQQGPGQDPQFLISFYEKMQSDKGSIPDRFSAQQFSDYHSELNMSSLELGDSALYFCASSLRAGLYEQYFGPGTRLTVT.